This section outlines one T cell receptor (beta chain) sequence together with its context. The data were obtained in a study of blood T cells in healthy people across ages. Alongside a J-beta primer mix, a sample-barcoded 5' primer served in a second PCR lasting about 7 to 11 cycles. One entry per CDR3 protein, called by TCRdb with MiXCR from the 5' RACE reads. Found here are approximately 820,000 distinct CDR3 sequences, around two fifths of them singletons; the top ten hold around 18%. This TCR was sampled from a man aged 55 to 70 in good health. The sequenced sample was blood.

CDR3 nucleotide sequence: TGCAGTGCTAGAGATGGGGGGACAGATGAGCAGTTCTTC. Translation: CSARDGGTDEQFF. The V call is TRBV20-1, the J call TRBJ2-1; D possibly corresponds to TRBD1 (7 bases). Trimming pared 0 bases from V and 8 bases from J, leaving 11 bases between. The germline gives CDR1 DFQATT, CDR2 SNEGSKA (reference sequence). The CDR3 runs to 13 residues.